The 21 T cell receptor beta chains presented below share a single source sample, sequenced in a study of blood T cell repertoires in COVID-19. The method was immunoSEQ multiplex PCR; TCRdb's version includes in-frame clones alone and lacks a portion of them. This table holds approximately 110,000 clones, 75% to 85% found once. The specimen was peripheral blood. The source of these receptors is an older woman with acute or convalescent COVID-19.

The genes are TRBV11-2 and TRBJ1-5; possible D gene TRBD1, 6 bases. The CDR3 has 18 amino acids. V lost 6 bases and J 5 bases, leaving 26 bases between the germline ends. Germline V gives CDR1 SGHAT, CDR2 FQNNGV. This CDR3 is CASSYTSGDVYVDQPQHF. The CDR3 bases are TGTGCCAGCAGTTATACATCAGGGGACGTGTATGTAGATCAGCCCCAGCATTTT. Drawing the rest from reference TRBV11-2 and TRBJ1-5, the complete variable domain is EAGVAQSPRYKIIEKRQSVAFWCNPISGHATLYWYQQILGQGPKLLIQFQNNGVVDDSQLPKDRFSAERLKGVDSTLKIQPAKLEDSAVYLCASSYTSGDVYVDQPQHFGDGTRLSIL.

This clone was recorded once. The V call is TRBV5-1, the J call TRBJ1-6; 8 nucleotides match TRBD1. Germline V CDR1 and CDR2: SGHRS, YFSETQ. V lost 1 base, J lost 6 bases, and 6 bases stayed unmatched. The CDR3 loop spans 16 amino acids. CDR3 region: CASSLTPGQANSPLHF. CDR3 DNA sequence: TGCGCCAGCAGCTTGACTCCGGGACAGGCTAATTCACCCCTCCACTTT.

This CDR3 is CASSTIPTDTQYF. The CDR3 nucleotides read TGTGCCAGTAGTACTATACCCACAGATACGCAGTATTTT. The chain is built from TRBV19 and TRBJ2-3; no clear D gene. The germline gives CDR1 LNHDA, CDR2 SQIVND (reference sequence). V lost 4 bases to trimming and J lost 2 bases, with 7 bases between them. The CDR3 loop spans 13 amino acids.

V usage is TRBV27 and J usage is TRBJ2-5; 8 nucleotides match TRBD2. The J segment lost 3 bases and the V segment lost 3 bases, leaving 6 bases of the junction unmatched. The length of the CDR3 is 15 residues. Germline-derived CDR1 and CDR2 are MNHEY and SMNVEV (reference sequence). Here the CDR3 reads CASSLAPGLEETQYF. The DNA for the CDR3 is TGTGCCAGCAGTTTGGCCCCGGGACTAGAAGAGACCCAGTACTTC.

The chain carries TRBV30 and TRBJ1-1, with a tentative D call TRBD1 (6 bases). The V gene's germline CDR1 is GTSNPN and CDR2 SVGIG (reference sequence). The CDR3 is 13 amino acids. Trimming shortened V by 4 bases and J by 1 base, and 10 bases separated the two germline ends. The CDR3 sequence is CAWNRQENTEAFF. The CDR3 nucleotides are TGTGCCTGGAACCGACAGGAGAACACTGAAGCTTTCTTT.

The chain uses TRBV3-1 (or the pseudogene TRBV3-2) and TRBJ2-7; no clear D gene. V lost 0 bases, J lost 6 bases, and 15 bases lay in between. From germline, CDR1 is LGHDT and CDR2 YNNKEL (reference sequence). This CDR3 has 15 residues. This chain's CDR3 is CASSQEPVSSREQYF. The CDR3 nucleotides are TGTGCCAGCAGCCAAGAACCCGTATCCTCGCGCGAGCAGTACTTC.

This chain connects TRBV19 to TRBJ1-5; 7 bases fit TRBD1. Per the germline V gene, CDR1 is LNHDA and CDR2 is SQIVND (reference sequence). Unmatched junction bases numbered 11, after V lost 6 bases and J lost 9 bases. The CDR3 is 14 residues long. The CDR3 sequence: CASRGGQVGRPQHF. DNA for the CDR3: TGTGCCAGTAGGGGAGGACAGGTCGGTCGGCCCCAGCATTTT.

This clone has just a few counts. The chain combines TRBV28 with TRBJ2-3; TRBD2 agrees at 11 bases. V shed 8 bases and J 1 base; nucleotides not matched to a gene: 8. This CDR3 has 16 amino acids. Germline CDR1 MDHEN, CDR2 SYDVKM. CDR3 DNA: TGTGCCAGCTTCCCTGAGGGACTAGCGGGCACAGATACGCAGTATTTT. Protein product: CASFPEGLAGTDTQYF. Together with reference TRBV28 and TRBJ2-3, the CDR3 gives the full variable domain: DVKVTQSSRYLVKRTGEKVFLECVQDMDHENMFWYRQDPGLGLRLIYFSYDVKMKEKGDIPEGYSVSREKKERFSLILESASTNQTSMYLCASFPEGLAGTDTQYFGPGTRLTVL.

The DNA of the CDR3 is TGTGCCTGGAAGCACCGGACAGGGGGCTACGAGCAGTACTTC. This encodes CAWKHRTGGYEQYF. J is TRBJ2-7 and V is TRBV30; 10 bases line up with TRBD1. V trimming: 4 bases; J trimming: 3 bases; junction bases outside the gene matches: 6. Germline CDR1 is GTSNPN and CDR2 is SVGIG (reference sequence). The CDR3 contains 14 residues.

CDR3 bases: TGTGCCAGCAGCTTAGACAGGGGATCTGCCGGGGAGCTGTTTTTT. Its protein product is CASSLDRGSAGELFF. The genes are TRBV11-2 and TRBJ2-2, with D possibly matching TRBD1 (6 bases). Trimming removed 0 bases at V and 6 bases at J, with 11 bases between. The CDR3 totals 15 residues. The germline CDR1 and CDR2 sequences are SGHAT and FQNNGV.

This clone has more than one count but fewer than ten. The CDR3 sequence: CASRSRQGTNQPQHF. CDR3 nucleotide sequence: TGTGCCAGCAGGTCCCGACAGGGTACCAATCAGCCCCAGCATTTT. This rearrangement joins TRBV6-5 to TRBJ1-5, with 7 positions matching TRBD1. The germline CDR1 and CDR2 sequences are MNHEY and SVGAGI. The CDR3 runs 15 residues. Unmatched junction bases numbered 8, after V lost 6 bases and J lost 3 bases.

Of note for this clone: An end of the junction differs from the germline gene, which may be a read error. The J gene is TRBJ2-5, the V gene TRBV7-7; 7 nucleotides match TRBD2. The CDR3 is 13 residues long. Germline values: CDR1 SSHAT, CDR2 FNYEAQ (reference sequence). The CDR3, as DNA: TGTGCTAGCAGCCCTACTACGGGGGGGACCCAGTACTTC. As protein: CASSPTTGGTQYF.

A remark on this clone: A much larger clone is a single base away; this may be a read error. Other DNA sequences in the same sample also yield this CDR3. This chain links TRBV6-5 with TRBJ1-4; 8 nucleotides line up with TRBD1. J was trimmed by 6 bases and V by 0 bases; bases with no gene match: 3. Germline V CDR1 and CDR2: MNHEY, SVGAGI. The CDR3 has 15 residues. The CDR3 loop is CASSYSTGVDEKLFF. As DNA, the CDR3 is TGTGCCAGCAGTTACTCGACAGGGGTAGATGAAAAACTGTTTTTT.

V is TRBV6-2 or TRBV6-3 and J is TRBJ2-2; TRBD2 matches at 13 bases. Germline trimming cut 5 bases from V and 0 bases from J; bases unmatched to any gene: 9. Germline CDR1 is MNHEY and CDR2 is SVGEGT. This CDR3 region has 19 residues. The CDR3 sequence: CASSAPGLAGPTNTGELFF. The CDR3 DNA sequence: TGTGCCAGCAGTGCGCCGGGACTAGCGGGACCAACGAACACCGGGGAGCTGTTTTTT.

CDR3 protein: CSVTRDSYEQYF. The CDR3, as DNA: TGCAGCGTCACTCGGGACAGCTACGAGCAGTACTTC. J is TRBJ2-7 and V is TRBV29-1; 7 positions agree with TRBD1. The CDR3 length is 12 residues. From germline, CDR1 is SQVTM and CDR2 ANQGSEA. V shed 6 bases and J 3 bases; nucleotides not matched to a gene: 5.

The chain has TRBV14 and TRBJ2-3; 8 positions agree with TRBD1. This CDR3 is built from 15 residues. The germline CDR1 and CDR2 sequences are SGHDN and FVKESK. V gave up 4 bases and J gave up 1 base; unmatched junction bases: 4. In nucleotides, the CDR3 is TGTGCCAGCAGCCTTAGGACAGGGCGCACAGATACGCAGTATTTT. It yields the protein CASSLRTGRTDTQYF.

The chain is built from TRBV7-2 and TRBJ2-3, with TRBD2 matching over 9 bases. The CDR3 runs to 15 residues. Germline CDR1 reads SGHTA; CDR2 reads FQGNSA. With V trimmed by 1 base and J by 8 bases, 7 bases remained unmatched. The CDR3 DNA follows: TGTGCCAGCAGCTTAGGGACTAGCGACGAAGGTACGCAGTATTTT. This encodes CASSLGTSDEGTQYF.

This clone was seen more than once but under ten times. The V call is TRBV13, the J call TRBJ1-2; 11 bases fit TRBD1. CDR1 is PRHDT, CDR2 FYEKMQ, per germline (reference sequence). V lost 4 bases, J lost 0 bases, and 7 bases stayed unmatched. CDR3 length: 17 residues. The CDR3 here is CASSSRDRGVANYGYTF. DNA for the CDR3: TGTGCCAGCAGCTCCCGGGACAGGGGGGTAGCTAACTATGGCTACACCTTC.

The genes are TRBV5-5 and TRBJ1-1, with D tentatively TRBD1 (5 bases). This CDR3 comprises 17 residues. Per the germline V gene, CDR1 is SGHKS and CDR2 is YYEKEE (reference sequence). Trimming removed 6 bases at V and 2 bases at J, with 23 bases between. The CDR3 spells CASTPSLSTALNTEAFF. The CDR3 bases are TGTGCCAGCACCCCCTCCCTCTCGACAGCCTTAAACACTGAAGCTTTCTTT.

This chain connects TRBV7-2 to TRBJ2-2, with D unclear. This CDR3 is 14 amino acids long. Germline CDR1 and CDR2: SGHTA and FQGNSA. V lost 5 bases and J 1 base, leaving 8 bases between the germline ends. CDR3 amino acids: CASSRTRNTGELFF. The CDR3 DNA reads as TGTGCCAGCAGCCGTACAAGGAACACCGGGGAGCTGTTTTTT.

The V call is TRBV5-6, the J call TRBJ1-1, with 9 bases aligning to TRBD1. This CDR3 is 15 amino acids long. The J segment lost 2 bases and the V segment lost 2 bases, leaving 4 bases of the junction unmatched. The germline CDR1 and CDR2 sequences are SGHDT and YYEEEE. CDR3 in DNA: TGTGCCAGCAGCTTCGGACAGGGGTTTAACACTGAAGCTTTCTTT. This sequence encodes CASSFGQGFNTEAFF.